This entry concerns a single T cell receptor (beta chain). This clonotype was recorded at least ten times. Its antigen is not yet known. There are no base qualities to consult, and no much larger clone falls within one base. The cysteine opens and the phenylalanine closes a CDR3 of 16 amino acids. Of the read, only the CDR3 DNA is kept; its 48 bases are in frame from base 1. V is trimmed back by 5 bases and J by 2 bases, and the junction contains 8 bases that no gene match accounts for. The data are from a study of glioma-infiltrating T cells (dated by TCRdb to between 2015 and 2016). Looking at the study overall: TCR alpha- and beta-chain repertoires were sequenced from glioma tissue, non-neoplastic brain tissue and matched peripheral blood mononuclear cells. To measure divergence between tissue and blood T-cell populations, each tissue-infiltrating repertoire was compared with the peripheral blood repertoire of the same patient. The paired cohort was made up of three low-grade glioma patients, 7 to 9 primary glioblastoma patients and three non-glioma patients who contributed non-neoplastic brain tissue. Broader findings and caveats from the paper: VJ-independent divergence between tissue and blood was below expectation in non-neoplastic patients but above expectation in all gliomas, especially low-grade gliomas. Very few CDR3 sequences were shared between tissue and blood, attributed to high CDR3 diversity and limited sampling. Small numbers underpinned the group comparisons: about 8 glioblastoma patients, three low-grade glioma patients and three non-neoplastic patients.

The iRepertoire nested amplicon-rescue multiplex PCR (arm-PCR) platform was used to amplify TCR alpha and beta CDR3 regions from RNA. The input for one-step reverse transcription and amplification was roughly 90-450 ng of tissue mRNA or PBMC total RNA. After bead purification, a secondary multiplex PCR added Illumina adapters, and libraries were gel-purified between 200 and 400 bp. Internal 6-nucleotide barcodes were carried by the libraries and were used for demultiplexing. Sequencing of libraries was performed on an Illumina MiSeq with 2x220 or 2x250 nucleotide paired-end reads. Per the authors' processing: Paired reads were merged using FLASH 1.2.11 and were aligned to the GRCh37 human genome using BWA-MEM, after which TRA and TRB reads were extracted. For V and J assignment, an IMGT-derived reference of cassette sequences and CDR3 motifs that included pseudogenes was used. Reads were translated in three frames, and productive CDR3s were defined as those with a C...FGXG motif and no stop codons. A clonotype was defined as a unique combination of a V-J cassette pair and a CDR3 amino acid sequence. Reads were filtered by Hamming distance, thresholded by each sample's sequence error rate in mapped regions. Starting from the raw public reads, TCRdb applied fastp trimming at Q25, assembled clones with MiXCR and retained in-frame beta chains. Every distinct CDR3 protein forms one entry, paired with its most common genes and DNA. The V and J calls and clone size are TCRdb's, not the authors'. The sample table contains about 140,000 distinct CDR3 sequences; only one count was recorded for around 42% of them. Roughly 20% of the sample is in the top ten clones.

The source is a human donor with low-grade glioma or glioblastoma, undergoing nonglioma brain surgery, or in good health (not recorded which). The sequencing input was glioma tissue, nonneoplastic brain tissue, or PBMCs (not recorded which). The chain was built from TRBV12-3 or TRBV12-4 and TRBJ2-3; 9 of the junction bases match TRBD2. The DNA sequence follows: TGTGCCAGCAGTCCCAACCTAGCGGGGACCACAGATACGCAGTATTTT. Its translation reads: CASSPNLAGTTDTQYF.